This T cell receptor beta chain was retrieved from a study of T cell repertoires in cytomegalovirus infection. CDR3 length equals 16 residues. CDR1 and CDR2 from the germline V gene are SGHTA and FQGNSA. Trimming cost V 4 bases and J 6 bases; bases outside gene matches: 9. This clonotype was seen many times. From the reads, TCRdb called clonotypes with MiXCR, one entry per CDR3 protein. This table holds 200,000 to 250,000 distinct CDR3 sequences, 6% to 8% found once. Sequencing input: PBMCs. The origin of this receptor is a human donor in good health (CMV status not recorded). Some clones in this sample may be carry-over from other donors' samples. The chain joins TRBV7-2 to TRBJ2-3; the match to TRBD2 covers 11 bases. This CDR3 reads CASSSTSGAWGDTQYF. The CDR3 DNA sequence: TGTGCCAGCAGCTCGACTAGCGGGGCGTGGGGCGATACGCAGTATTTT.